This T cell receptor beta chain was captured by sequencing in a study of T cells after yellow fever vaccination. The V end lost 4 bases, the J end lost 5 bases, and 15 bases lay between the germline ends. The germline gives CDR1 SGHRS, CDR2 YFSETQ. The CDR3 spans 14 residues. Generation of TCR cDNA used 5'RACE template switching (which added a universal primer site and UMIs). TCRdb redid the calling of the 5' RACE reads with MiXCR, one entry per CDR3 protein. The data show fewer than 450,000 distinct CDR3 sequences, approximately 8% seen once. The table lists this clonotype with many counts. The receptor was derived from a man between 18 and 35 years old who received the YFV17D yellow fever vaccine. The specimen was PBMCs, collected roughly 46 days after the first yellow fever vaccination. The chain has TRBV5-1 and TRBJ2-5; either TRBD1 or TRBD2 may fit D (6 bases each). CDR3 residues: CASSKEGGLETQYF. As DNA, the CDR3 is TGCGCCAGCAGCAAAGAGGGGGGTTTGGAGACCCAGTACTTC.